One sample yielded the 22 T cell receptor beta chains listed below, sequenced in a study of blood T cell repertoires in COVID-19. TCRdb's copy holds only in-frame clones and misses some; the assay was immunoSEQ multiplex PCR. The top ten hold roughly 10% of the sample, which has about 250,000 clones, roughly 83% seen once. Material: peripheral blood. These receptors were taken from a man at least 80 years old with acute or convalescent COVID-19.

V and J are TRBV29-1 and TRBJ1-5; D is unresolved. There are 12 residues in the CDR3. V lost 3 bases and J lost 9, with 12 bases in between. Germline V gene sequence: CDR1 SQVTM, CDR2 ANQGSEA. CDR3 bases: TGCAGCGTTGAGGCCGGCGCAGGGCCCCAGCATTTT. Its protein is CSVEAGAGPQHF.

CDR3 residues: CASSRPAVRVNYEQYF. As DNA, the CDR3 is TGTGCCAGCAGCCGACCCGCGGTGCGGGTTAACTACGAGCAGTACTTC. The rearrangement joins TRBV11-2 to TRBJ2-7; tentatively, D is TRBD2 (5 bases). V gave up 5 bases and J gave up 3 bases, with 20 bases separating them. Germline assignment: CDR1 SGHAT and CDR2 FQNNGV. The CDR3 totals 16 residues.

The chain uses TRBV7-9 and TRBJ1-4; 7 positions match TRBD1. The CDR3 is 14 residues long. Germline lookup yields CDR1 SEHNR and CDR2 FQNEAQ (reference sequence). The junction had 5 bases not matched to a gene; V was cut back by 6 bases and J by 4 bases. CDR3 DNA sequence: TGTGCCAGCAGGGCACAGGGGCGTAATGAAAAACTGTTTTTT. Encoded protein: CASRAQGRNEKLFF.

This clone showed up just a few times. The genes are TRBV6-2 or TRBV6-3 and TRBJ1-2, with TRBD1 identical over 12 bases. Losses at the gene ends were 0 bases for V and 6 bases for J; bases not matched to a gene: 5. The CDR3 totals 16 residues. The germline V gene has CDR1 MNHEY and CDR2 SVGEGT. CDR3 amino acids: CASSYSDGTGGNGYTF. CDR3 DNA: TGTGCCAGCAGTTACTCAGATGGGACAGGGGGCAATGGCTACACCTTC.

This chain links TRBV4-1 with TRBJ1-2, with D maybe TRBD1 (5 bases). Germline loops: CDR1 MGHRA, CDR2 YSYEKL. The CDR3 extends over 15 amino acids. Trimming cost V 0 bases and J 4 bases, with 12 bases left between them. CDR3 protein: CASSQDETALYGYTF. As DNA, the CDR3 is TGCGCCAGCAGCCAAGATGAGACAGCCCTCTATGGCTACACCTTC.

The chain couples TRBV5-1 to TRBJ2-2; 8 bases align to TRBD1. The CDR3 spans 15 residues. Germline CDR1 and CDR2: SGHRS and YFSETQ. V lost 4 bases, J lost 1 base, and 3 bases stayed unmatched. The CDR3 nucleotides are TGCGCCAGCAGCGGGGGACAGGTGAACACCGGGGAGCTGTTTTTT. Its protein product is CASSGGQVNTGELFF.

The chain combines TRBV7-9 with TRBJ2-5, with no clear D. Germline assignment: CDR1 SEHNR and CDR2 FQNEAQ (reference sequence). The CDR3 is 11 residues long. V lost 8 bases and J lost 5, with 9 bases in between. DNA for the CDR3: TGTGCCAGCGAGCCGGTGGAGACCCAGTACTTC. Residues: CASEPVETQYF.

This clone appeared a single time. This chain joins TRBV5-1 and TRBJ1-4; D is uncertain. Trimming took off 3 bases at V and 8 bases at J, with 17 bases between the two ends. The CDR3 is 15 residues long. Germline V gene lookup returns CDR1 SGHRS and CDR2 YFSETQ. The CDR3 loop is CASSSWWGDREKLFF. The CDR3 DNA is TGCGCCAGCAGCTCTTGGTGGGGAGATCGGGAAAAACTGTTTTTT.

This clone was observed once. The chain carries TRBV6-1 and TRBJ1-5; D is possibly TRBD1 (5 bases). The CDR3 runs 14 residues. The V gene's germline CDR1 is MNHNS and CDR2 SASEGT. Trimming shortened V by 3 bases and J by 3 bases, and 9 bases separated the two germline ends. In DNA form, the CDR3 reads TGTGCCAGCAGTGAGGGGCAGGTCAATCAGCCCCAGCATTTT. Translating it yields CASSEGQVNQPQHF.

This chain connects TRBV5-6 to TRBJ1-3; possible D gene TRBD1, 5 bases. Trimming stripped 5 bases from V and 1 base from J, with 13 bases between. The CDR3 covers 15 residues. Looked up from germline, CDR1 is SGHDT and CDR2 is YYEEEE. The CDR3 region has the DNA TGTGCCAGCAGTCGTATAGGGGTTTCTGGAAACACCATATATTTT. Its translation is CASSRIGVSGNTIYF.

Turning to this clone: The same CDR3 is also encoded by other DNA sequences in this sample. This chain joins TRBV30 and TRBJ1-5; tentative D call: TRBD1 (5 bases). The CDR3 totals 13 residues. V shed 2 bases and J shed 6 bases, with 11 bases lying between them. Looked up from germline, CDR1 is GTSNPN and CDR2 is SVGIG (reference sequence). This chain's CDR3 is CAWSKQGGQPQHF. The CDR3 nucleotides are TGTGCCTGGAGTAAGCAGGGAGGTCAGCCCCAGCATTTT.

This rearrangement joins TRBV18 to TRBJ1-4, with a weak D call TRBD1 (5 bases). The V end was cut by 8 bases, the J end by 0 bases, with 13 bases between. Germline V gene lookup returns CDR1 KGHSH and CDR2 LQKENI. This CDR3 spans 15 amino acids. CDR3 sequence (DNA): TGTGCCAGCCTCCGAACGGGGGCAACTAATGAAAAACTGTTTTTT. Translating gives CASLRTGATNEKLFF.

This chain joins TRBV6-2 or TRBV6-3 and TRBJ2-7; D is possibly TRBD1 (5 bases). The CDR3 spans 13 residues. V was clipped by 2 bases and J by 2 bases, with 7 bases between them. Looked up from germline, CDR1 is MNHEY and CDR2 is SVGEGT. The CDR3 DNA follows: TGTGCCAGCAGTTACACAGGCGCCTACGAGCAGTACTTC. This codes for CASSYTGAYEQYF.

V is TRBV20-1 and J is TRBJ2-7; TRBD2 matches 8 bases. The junction had 7 bases not matched to a gene; V was cut back by 7 bases and J by 2 bases. CDR3 length: 13 residues. Germline CDR1 is DFQATT and CDR2 is SNEGSKA (reference sequence). The CDR3 nucleotides are TGCAGTGTTAGTCCGGGGGGGCCCTACGAGCAGTACTTC. It specifies CSVSPGGPYEQYF.

The rearrangement links TRBV11-2 to TRBJ1-6; 10 bases align to TRBD1. Germline-derived CDR1 and CDR2 are SGHAT and FQNNGV. V lost 7 bases to trimming and J lost 7 bases; unmatched junction nucleotides: 7. This CDR3 spans 15 amino acids. CDR3 region: CASKSLDRGNSPLHF. The CDR3 DNA sequence: TGTGCCAGCAAAAGCTTGGACAGGGGGAATTCACCCCTCCACTTT.

CDR3 bases: TGTGCCACCAGTGATCCAAGCGGGAGGGCCGGGGAGCAGTACTTC. Protein product: CATSDPSGRAGEQYF. This sequence joins TRBV24-1 and TRBJ2-7; TRBD2 agrees at 10 bases. V gave up 3 bases and J gave up 7 bases; unmatched junction bases: 8. The germline CDR1 and CDR2 sequences are KGHDR and SFDVKD. The CDR3 totals 15 residues.

This clone has just one count. The CDR3 loop is CASTGGGELFF. CDR3 bases: TGTGCCAGCACGGGGGGCGGGGAGCTGTTTTTT. The rearrangement joins TRBV28 to TRBJ2-2; 7 bases are a match to TRBD2. The germline V gene has CDR1 MDHEN and CDR2 SYDVKM. Trimming removed 7 bases from V and 7 bases from J; junction bases left unmatched: 0. CDR3 length equals 11 residues.

This clone has a single count. V usage is TRBV29-1 and J usage is TRBJ1-3; tentatively, D is TRBD1 (6 bases). V lost 7 bases and J 4 bases, leaving 17 bases between the germline ends. This CDR3 contains 14 residues. Germline V gene sequence: CDR1 SQVTM, CDR2 ANQGSEA. CDR3 region: CSARGGGPGNTIYF. CDR3 nucleotide sequence: TGCAGCGCCCGAGGGGGGGGCCCGGGAAACACCATATATTTT. Looking up the rest from reference TRBV29-1 and TRBJ1-3 gives the full variable domain: SAVISQKPSRDICQRGTSLTIQCQVDSQVTMMFWYRQQPGQSLTLIATANQGSEATYESGFVIDKFPISRPNLTFSTLTVSNMSPEDSSIYLCSARGGGPGNTIYFGEGSWLTVV.

This clone was seen ten or more times. V is TRBV11-2 and J is TRBJ2-2, with 8 nucleotides matching TRBD2. The CDR3 spans 17 residues. Losses at the gene ends were 5 bases for V and 0 bases for J; bases not matched to a gene: 8. Germline CDR1 is SGHAT and CDR2 is FQNNGV. CDR3 sequence: CASSGEGGRTNTGELFF. DNA of the CDR3: TGTGCCAGCAGCGGCGAGGGCGGGAGGACGAACACCGGGGAGCTGTTTTTT.

The rearrangement joins TRBV30 to TRBJ1-3, with a tentative D call TRBD1 (5 bases). Trimming took 0 bases from V and 0 from J, leaving 15 bases between them. The CDR3 consists of 17 residues. Germline assignment: CDR1 GTSNPN and CDR2 SVGIG (reference sequence). The chain's CDR3 is CAWSVRRGPSSGNTIYF. The CDR3, as DNA: TGTGCCTGGAGTGTACGGAGGGGACCTAGCTCTGGAAACACCATATATTTT.

A note on this clone: The junction shows a germline mismatch at one end, possibly a read error. This rearrangement joins TRBV13 to TRBJ2-4; tentatively, D is TRBD2 (5 bases). CDR1 and CDR2 from the germline V gene are PRHDT and FYEKMQ (reference sequence). This CDR3 contains 12 residues. Here the CDR3 reads CASSLPSGLPVF. CDR3 DNA: TGTGCCAGCAGCCTGCCGAGCGGACTGCCGGTTTTC.

In regard to this clone: The junction departs from germline at one end; a sequencing error may be responsible. This chain links TRBV30 with TRBJ1-2, with no clear D. There are 11 residues in the CDR3. From germline, CDR1 is GTSNPN and CDR2 SVGIG (reference sequence). Written as DNA, the CDR3 is TGTGCCTGGAGCAGGTCATATGGCCACACCTTC. It yields the protein CAWSRSYGHTF.